What follows is one TCR beta chain and its context. The method was immunoSEQ multiplex PCR; TCRdb's version includes in-frame clones alone and lacks a portion of them. The profile shows approximately 300,000 clones, approximately 84% of them singletons. The sample is drawn from a study of blood T cell repertoires in COVID-19. Study overall: The cDNA or gDNA used as material had been derived from T cells, B-cell-depleted T cells, or PBMCs.

Trimming took 7 bases from V and 4 from J, leaving 10 bases between them. There are 11 residues in the CDR3. Germline V gives CDR1 SQVTM, CDR2 ANQGSEA. Which cohort a participant joined came from the clinical history participants gave. The V and J genes are TRBV29-1 and TRBJ1-1; D uncertain. The source is a woman younger than 30 who had recovered from COVID-19. Input material: PBMCs or T cells enriched from blood (not recorded which). The CDR3 loop is CSAGSGTEAFF. The CDR3 DNA is TGCAGCGCTGGATCGGGCACTGAAGCTTTCTTT.